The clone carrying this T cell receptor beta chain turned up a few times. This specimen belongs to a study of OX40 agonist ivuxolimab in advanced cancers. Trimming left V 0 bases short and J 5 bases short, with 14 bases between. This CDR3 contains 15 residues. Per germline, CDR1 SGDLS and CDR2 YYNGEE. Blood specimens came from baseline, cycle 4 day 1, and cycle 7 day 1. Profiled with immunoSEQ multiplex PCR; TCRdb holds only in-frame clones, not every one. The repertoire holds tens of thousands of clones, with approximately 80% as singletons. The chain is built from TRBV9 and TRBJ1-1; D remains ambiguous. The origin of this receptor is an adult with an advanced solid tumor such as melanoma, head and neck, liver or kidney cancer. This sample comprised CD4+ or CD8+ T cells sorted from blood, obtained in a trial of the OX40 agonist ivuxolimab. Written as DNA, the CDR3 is TGTGCCAGCAGCGTAGGCAGTATCATAGGGACTGAAGCTTTCTTT. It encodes CASSVGSIIGTEAFF.